This is a list of T cell receptor beta chains from one sample in a study of human T cells and chemical hapten exposure. From the RACE reads, TCRdb called clonotypes with MiXCR, one entry per CDR3 protein. The sample includes about 54,000 distinct CDR3 sequences, more than 9% of them seen just once. The specimen comprised whole blood, sampled in connection with sensitization to the hapten diphenylcyclopropenone (DPC). The receptor set was obtained from a woman aged 45-65 years with alopecia areata. Some clones in this sample may be carry-over from other donors' samples. Both conserved end residues are part of each CDR3. A D gene is named only where the DNA matches it firmly. Size is omitted from some rows. Given values are once, few, many or a class for expanded clones.

TRBV28,TRBD1,TRBJ2-7,NA,17,CASSLLARGLKGYEQYF,TGTGCCAGCAGTTTATTAGCCAGGGGGCTGAAAGGGTACGAGCAGTACTTC
TRBV20-1,TRBD1,TRBJ2-6,many,17,CSARRGQAPSGANVLTF,TGCAGTGCTCGACGTGGACAGGCCCCATCTGGGGCCAACGTCCTGACTTTC
TRBV6-5,NA,TRBJ2-1,NA,14,CASSSPARTYEQFF,TGTGCCAGCAGTTCCCCGGCGCGTACGTATGAGCAGTTCTTC
TRBV18,NA,TRBJ1-5,many,14,CASSSQGSNQPQHF,TGTGCCAGCTCATCTCAGGGTAGCAATCAGCCCCAGCATTTT
TRBV28,TRBD1,TRBJ2-7,NA,20,CASRSTWDRGRNSSPYEQYF,TGTGCCAGCAGAAGTACCTGGGACAGGGGACGGAATAGTTCTCCCTACGAGCAGTACTTC
TRBV10-1,TRBD1,TRBJ2-7,few,15,CASSAGTGGTYEQYF,TGCGCCAGCAGTGCAGGGACAGGAGGCACCTACGAGCAGTACTTC
TRBV4-3,NA,TRBJ1-1,many,13,CASSQAVNTEAFF,TGCGCCAGCAGCCAAGCCGTTAACACTGAAGCTTTCTTT
TRBV28,NA,TRBJ2-7,many,13,CASSSPLTGRQYF,TGTGCCAGCAGTTCGCCCCTAACAGGGAGACAGTACTTC
TRBV18,TRBD1,TRBJ1-5,many,18,CASSRTDRALGGNQPQHF,TGTGCCAGCTCACGAACGGACAGGGCCCTGGGGGGCAATCAGCCCCAGCATTTT
TRBV28,NA,TRBJ2-5,few,13,CASSPSFMETQYF,TGTGCCAGCAGCCCTAGTTTTATGGAGACCCAGTACTTC
TRBV27,TRBD1,TRBJ1-5,few,13,CASGRGPYQPQHF,TGTGCCAGCGGCAGGGGGCCGTATCAGCCCCAGCATTTT
TRBV7-6,NA,TRBJ2-5,NA,15,CASSLAGPPQETQYF,TGTGCCAGCAGCTTAGCAGGGCCACCCCAAGAGACCCAGTACTTC
TRBV11-2,NA,TRBJ2-3,NA,11,CASSPEGTQYF,TGTGCCAGCAGCCCTGAGGGTACGCAGTATTTT
TRBV3-1,NA,TRBJ1-1,NA,15,CASSQAATGFTEAFF,TGTGCCAGCAGCCAAGCTGCAACGGGATTCACTGAAGCTTTCTTT
TRBV3-1,NA,TRBJ2-6,NA,20,CASSQESTGLIVSGANVLTF,TGTGCCAGCAGCCAAGAGTCAACAGGGCTAATCGTCTCTGGGGCCAACGTCCTGACTTTC
TRBV14,NA,TRBJ1-5,many,13,CASSPAGNQPQHF,TGTGCCAGCAGCCCGGCGGGGAATCAGCCCCAGCATTTT
TRBV5-1,NA,TRBJ2-2,few,13,CASSLDPAGELFF,TGCGCCAGCAGCTTGGATCCCGCCGGGGAGCTGTTTTTT
TRBV5-6,TRBD1,TRBJ2-4,many,15,CASSPTGAAKNIQYF,TGTGCCAGCAGCCCCACAGGGGCGGCCAAAAACATTCAGTACTTC
TRBV4-1,NA,TRBJ1-1,many,15,CASSQGPSDHTEAFF,TGCGCCAGCAGCCAAGGACCCTCCGACCACACTGAAGCTTTCTTT
TRBV20-1,TRBD2,TRBJ2-3,few,18,CSAAGQGTLAGGVDTQYF,TGCAGTGCTGCGGGACAGGGCACCCTAGCGGGGGGGGTAGATACGCAGTATTTT
TRBV7-2,NA,TRBJ1-5,NA,14,CASSSDGGDQPQHF,TGTGCCAGCAGCTCGGACGGAGGTGATCAGCCCCAGCATTTT
TRBV4-1,NA,TRBJ2-2,few,15,CASSHWGTNTGELFF,TGCGCCAGCAGCCACTGGGGGACGAACACCGGGGAGCTGTTTTTT
TRBV12-3/TRBV12-4,NA,TRBJ1-2,many,12,CATSRGNYGYTF,TGTGCCACCTCCAGGGGTAACTATGGCTACACCTTC
TRBV7-2,NA,TRBJ2-5,NA,14,CASSSAGHQETQYF,TGTGCCAGCAGCTCCGCGGGACATCAAGAGACCCAGTACTTC
TRBV7-6,TRBD1,TRBJ2-7,many,15,CASSPYGGQGIEQYF,TGTGCCAGCAGCCCATACGGCGGACAGGGGATTGAGCAGTACTTC
TRBV28,TRBD1,TRBJ1-2,many,16,CASGGGVDGSNYGYTF,TGTGCCAGCGGAGGGGGCGTAGACGGATCGAACTATGGCTACACCTTC
TRBV28,NA,TRBJ2-5,NA,14,CASSNRGFQETQYF,TGTGCCAGCAGCAACCGGGGGTTCCAAGAGACCCAGTACTTC
TRBV7-2,NA,TRBJ2-3,few,14,CASSLRGTSDTQYF,TGTGCCAGCAGCTTAAGGGGGACGAGTGATACGCAGTATTTT
TRBV6-6,NA,TRBJ2-7,few,15,CASSFGRVSSYEQYF,TGTGCCAGCAGTTTCGGACGGGTAAGCTCCTACGAGCAGTACTTC
TRBV28,NA,TRBJ1-3,once,13,CASSFGKGNTIYF,TGTGCCAGCAGTTTTGGCAAGGGAAACACCATATATTTT
TRBV18,NA,TRBJ1-6,NA,14,CASSLEQFRGPLHF,TGTGCCAGCTCACTAGAGCAATTCCGAGGGCCCCTCCACTTT
TRBV12-3/TRBV12-4,TRBD1,TRBJ2-5,NA,18,CASSYGRDRGLARETQYF,TGTGCCAGCAGTTATGGTCGGGACAGGGGGCTTGCGAGAGAGACCCAGTACTTC
TRBV19,NA,TRBJ1-5,many,14,CASSIGGEGQPQHF,TGTGCCAGTAGTATTGGGGGAGAGGGACAGCCCCAGCATTTT
TRBV5-1,NA,TRBJ2-5,few,15,CASSAETPLQETQYF,TGCGCCAGCAGCGCCGAGACACCACTACAAGAGACCCAGTACTTC
TRBV27,NA,TRBJ2-7,many,14,CASSLGRGTYEQYF,TGTGCCAGCAGTTTGGGGCGGGGCACCTACGAGCAGTACTTC
TRBV28,NA,TRBJ2-2,NA,13,CASSARNTGELFF,TGTGCCAGCAGTGCCAGAAACACCGGGGAGCTGTTTTTT
TRBV6-5,NA,TRBJ2-1,NA,14,CASSYGGLVNEQFF,TGTGCCAGCAGTTATGGGGGACTTGTCAATGAGCAGTTCTTC
TRBV6-2/TRBV6-3,NA,TRBJ1-5,many,14,CASSYSISNQPQHF,TGTGCCAGCAGTTACTCTATCAGCAATCAGCCCCAGCATTTT
TRBV11-2,TRBD2,TRBJ2-5,NA,14,CASSSGLAKGTQYF,TGTGCCAGCAGCTCTGGACTAGCTAAAGGGACCCAGTACTTC
TRBV20-1,NA,TRBJ2-7,many,15,CSARAGSSSSYEQYF,TGCAGTGCTAGAGCGGGGAGCTCGAGCTCCTACGAGCAGTACTTC
TRBV6-2/TRBV6-3,NA,TRBJ2-6,many,13,CASNVPVANVLTF,TGTGCCAGCAACGTCCCCGTGGCCAACGTCCTGACTTTC
TRBV7-9,NA,TRBJ2-1,few,13,CATGDRSENEQFF,TGTGCCACCGGGGACCGATCCGAGAATGAGCAGTTCTTC
TRBV5-1,NA,TRBJ2-5,many,15,CASSLGASAQETQYF,TGCGCCAGCAGCTTGGGGGCTAGCGCACAAGAGACCCAGTACTTC
TRBV5-1,NA,TRBJ2-3,NA,15,CASSPQSKGTDTQYF,TGCGCCAGCAGCCCACAGTCCAAGGGAACAGATACGCAGTATTTT
TRBV6-5,TRBD1,TRBJ1-1,many,14,CASSKQGWDTEAFF,TGTGCCAGCAGTAAACAGGGGTGGGACACTGAAGCTTTCTTT
TRBV18,TRBD1,TRBJ1-1,few,14,CASSAATGESEAFF,TGTGCCAGCTCAGCCGCGACAGGGGAGTCTGAAGCTTTCTTT
TRBV18,TRBD2,TRBJ2-1,NA,15,CASSHTSGRADEQFF,TGTGCCAGCTCACATACTAGCGGGAGGGCCGATGAGCAGTTCTTC
TRBV6-6,TRBD2,TRBJ2-1,NA,15,CASKERGGQYNEQFF,TGTGCCAGCAAGGAGCGGGGGGGCCAATACAATGAGCAGTTCTTC